This T cell receptor beta chain was recorded in a study of response to subunit inactivated influenza vaccine. The CDR3 consists of 17 residues. Losses at the gene ends were 0 bases for V and 5 bases for J; bases not matched to a gene: 10. Germline-derived CDR1 and CDR2 are SGHRS and YFSETQ. TCRdb fed the RT-PCR reads into MiXCR, producing one record per CDR3 protein. The repertoire consists of over 800,000 distinct CDR3 sequences, with 21% occurring once and the leading ten covering around 9.6%. The chain joins TRBV5-1 to TRBJ2-2, with TRBD2 identical over 7 bases. The TCR comes from a man aged 45-65 years who received an inactivated influenza vaccine. Sequencing used PBMCs from blood, obtained approximately 5 days after vaccination. CDR3 sequence reads: CASSLGPAGEWTGELFF. DNA of the CDR3: TGCGCCAGCAGCTTGGGGCCGGCGGGAGAGTGGACCGGGGAGCTGTTTTTT.